The T cell receptor (beta chain) under discussion was sequenced for a study of spatial heterogeneity in lung cancer. Germline assignment: CDR1 LGHDT and CDR2 YNNKEL (reference sequence). V was clipped by 0 bases and J by 10 bases, with 13 bases between them. This CDR3 comprises 15 residues. Time point noted: sample taken at primary tumor resection. Sequencing covered unsorted whole RNA taken from tumor, nontumor lung or frozen PBMC. Via MiXCR, TCRdb re-called the 5' RACE reads, giving one row per CDR3 protein. The sample lists tens of thousands of distinct CDR3 sequences, approximately 20% occurring once.

The sample was PBMCs, taken at surgery. This chain uses TRBV3-1 with TRBJ1-6; possible D gene TRBD1, 5 bases. This receptor was taken from a male donor with early-stage non-small cell lung cancer. The CDR3 region is CASSQEGDERSPLHF. DNA of the CDR3: TGTGCCAGCAGCCAAGAGGGGGACGAGAGGTCACCCCTCCACTTT.